Shown below are 29 T cell receptor beta chains from a single sample sequenced in a study of Graves' ophthalmopathy and Graves' hyperthyroidism. Amplified material comprised TCR beta CDR3 regions derived from RNA transcripts. RT-PCR with HTBI primers came first, then second-round multiplex PCR. TCRdb passed the multiplex PCR reads through MiXCR, listing each CDR3 protein once. Found here are some 380,000 distinct CDR3 sequences, 15% to 17% of them singletons; the top ten hold about 7%. Sequencing was performed on peripheral blood. Receptors were obtained from a young woman with stable Graves' hyperthyroidism.

This clonotype was observed a few times. The V call is TRBV3-1, the J call TRBJ1-1; D unclear. The germline V gene has CDR1 LGHDT and CDR2 YNNKEL (reference sequence). Trimming removed 0 bases at V and 3 bases at J, with 5 bases between. The CDR3 spans 13 residues. CDR3 region: CASSQEVYTEAFF. The DNA of the CDR3 is TGTGCCAGCAGCCAAGAAGTTTACACTGAAGCTTTCTTT.

The sample holds many counts of this clonotype. The V gene is TRBV12-3 or TRBV12-4, the J gene TRBJ1-1; D perhaps matches TRBD1 (6 bases). V lost 6 bases and J lost 4, with 9 bases in between. This CDR3 comprises 12 residues. CDR3 sequence reads: CASRGGGTEAFF. The CDR3 DNA reads as TGTGCCAGCAGGGGAGGGGGCACTGAAGCTTTCTTT.

Only a few counts were recorded for this clonotype. V usage is TRBV5-1 and J usage is TRBJ2-7; TRBD1 agrees at 7 bases. The CDR3 totals 15 residues. V shed 4 bases, J shed 0 bases, and the junction held 7 bases outside the gene matches. From germline, CDR1 is SGHRS and CDR2 YFSETQ. DNA for the CDR3: TGCGCCAGCAGCCCCGGACAGGCGAGCTCCTACGAGCAGTACTTC. Protein product: CASSPGQASSYEQYF. Drawing the rest from reference TRBV5-1 and TRBJ2-7, the complete variable domain is KAGVTQTPRYLIKTRGQQVTLSCSPISGHRSVSWYQQTPGQGLQFLFEYFSETQRNKGNFPGRFSGRQFSNSRSEMNVSTLELGDSALYLCASSPGQASSYEQYFGPGTRLTVT.

In this sample, this clonotype turned up many times. V usage is TRBV7-8 and J usage is TRBJ1-1; D unclear. CDR1 is SGHVS and CDR2 is FQNEAQ in the germline V gene. This CDR3 is built from 12 residues. Trimming took 3 bases from V and 3 from J, leaving 5 bases between them. The CDR3 reads CASSFPDTEAFF. The CDR3 DNA reads TGTGCCAGCAGCTTCCCAGACACTGAAGCTTTCTTT.

This clonotype was counted many times. The V and J genes are TRBV2 and TRBJ2-5; 7 bases map to TRBD2. Germline V lookup: CDR1 SNHLY, CDR2 FYNNEI. There are 15 residues in the CDR3. The V gene end was trimmed by 4 bases and the J gene end by 5 bases; junction bases not matched to a gene: 10. CDR3: CASSGTGGGRETQYF. The CDR3 nucleotides are TGTGCCAGCAGTGGAACCGGCGGGGGTCGGGAGACCCAGTACTTC.

This clonotype turned up a few times. V gene TRBV4-1 combines with J gene TRBJ1-1, with D perhaps TRBD1 (6 bases). The CDR3 is 18 residues long. Trimming took off 3 bases at V and 1 base at J, with 21 bases between the two ends. The V gene's germline CDR1 is MGHRA and CDR2 YSYEKL. CDR3 sequence reads: CASSQGPGHPGPNTEAFF. In nucleotides, the CDR3 is TGCGCCAGCAGCCAGGGTCCGGGACACCCTGGCCCGAACACTGAAGCTTTCTTT.

This clonotype was counted ten times or more. This CDR3 reads CASSLDGRNTEAFF. The CDR3 DNA reads TGTGCCAGCAGCTTAGACGGACGTAACACTGAAGCTTTCTTT. This chain joins TRBV13 and TRBJ1-1; D remains ambiguous. Per the germline V gene, CDR1 is PRHDT and CDR2 is FYEKMQ (reference sequence). The ends were cut back, 1 base at V and 2 bases at J, with 8 bases in the middle. The CDR3 loop spans 14 amino acids.

There are many counts of this clonotype. The chain carries TRBV3-1 and TRBJ1-5; D possibly corresponds to TRBD1 (6 bases). Trimming left V 4 bases short and J 7 bases short, with 14 bases between. The length of the CDR3 is 14 residues. Germline V lookup: CDR1 LGHDT, CDR2 YNNKEL (reference sequence). CDR3 in DNA: TGTGCCAGCAGCCGCTCAGGGGACGGCCAGCCCCAGCATTTT. Translation: CASSRSGDGQPQHF.

The table lists this clonotype with many counts. This chain uses TRBV19 with TRBJ1-1; D is unclear. The CDR3 loop spans 14 amino acids. Germline assignment: CDR1 LNHDA and CDR2 SQIVND (reference sequence). With 5 bases removed from V and 4 bases from J, the gap between germline ends came to 14 bases. Written as DNA, the CDR3 is TGTGCCAGTAGTGTGGACTCTCTACCCACTGAAGCTTTCTTT. Translating gives CASSVDSLPTEAFF.

The table lists this clonotype with a few counts. A read error may account for a junction end that differs from germline. The chain carries TRBV7-8 and TRBJ2-2; 7 bases align to TRBD1. Germline V lookup: CDR1 SGHVS, CDR2 FQNEAQ. The CDR3 is 16 residues long. The CDR3 here is CASSSLDRLHTGELFF. CDR3 nucleotide sequence: TGTGCCAGCAGCTCCCTGGACAGGCTACACACCGGGGAGCTGTTCTTT.

This clonotype was recorded many times. This chain uses TRBV11-2 with TRBJ1-2; D is unresolved. The V gene's germline CDR1 is SGHAT and CDR2 FQNNGV. The CDR3 has 13 amino acids. V lost 5 bases and J 5 bases, leaving 12 bases between the germline ends. CDR3 sequence reads: CASSLSVDYGYTF. The DNA for the CDR3 is TGTGCCAGCAGCCTTTCTGTGGATTATGGCTACACCTTC. Full variable domain (remainder filled in from reference TRBV11-2 and TRBJ1-2): EAGVAQSPRYKIIEKRQSVAFWCNPISGHATLYWYQQILGQGPKLLIQFQNNGVVDDSQLPKDRFSAERLKGVDSTLKIQPAKLEDSAVYLCASSLSVDYGYTFGSGTRLTVV.

This clonotype has a count of ten or more. This chain links TRBV6-4 with TRBJ2-5, with 7 bases that match TRBD2. The germline V gene encodes CDR1 MRHNA and CDR2 SNTAGT. V trimming: 5 bases; J trimming: 7 bases; junction bases outside the gene matches: 10. The CDR3 contains 14 residues. CDR3 sequence reads: CASSYAGDAGTQYF. DNA of the CDR3: TGTGCCAGCAGTTATGCGGGGGATGCGGGGACCCAGTACTTC.

This clonotype was counted only a few times. The V call is TRBV11-2, the J call TRBJ2-5; 7 bases are a match to TRBD1. The length of the CDR3 is 14 residues. V was clipped by 5 bases and J by 4 bases; unmatched bases: 7. The germline V gene has CDR1 SGHAT and CDR2 FQNNGV. The CDR3 DNA is TGTGCCAGCAGCGTGGTAGGGGGCGTAGAGACCCAGTACTTC. This gives the protein CASSVVGGVETQYF. Filled out from reference TRBV11-2 and TRBJ2-5, the complete variable domain reads EAGVAQSPRYKIIEKRQSVAFWCNPISGHATLYWYQQILGQGPKLLIQFQNNGVVDDSQLPKDRFSAERLKGVDSTLKIQPAKLEDSAVYLCASSVVGGVETQYFGPGTRLLVL.

This clonotype was seen repeatedly, ten times or more. The rearrangement joins TRBV19 to TRBJ1-2; 11 nucleotides align to TRBD1. V was clipped by 4 bases and J by 9 bases; unmatched bases: 7. Germline lookup yields CDR1 LNHDA and CDR2 SQIVND (reference sequence). The CDR3 is 14 amino acids. The CDR3 is CASSRGQGARRYTF. CDR3 nucleotides: TGTGCCAGTAGTAGAGGACAGGGGGCGCGTCGCTACACCTTC.

This clonotype was seen ten or more times. The chain is built from TRBV24-1 and TRBJ1-1; no reliable D call. This CDR3 spans 12 amino acids. V was clipped by 0 bases and J by 9 bases, with 7 bases between them. CDR1 and CDR2 from the germline V gene are KGHDR and SFDVKD. The CDR3 DNA reads TGTGCCACCAGTGATTTGGAGTTCAAAGCTTTCTTT. Encoded protein: CATSDLEFKAFF.

This clonotype was observed at least ten times. The chain is built from TRBV11-3 and TRBJ1-2; perhaps TRBD1 as D (6 bases). Germline V CDR1 and CDR2: SGHNT, YENEEA. Trimming removed 5 bases at V and 1 base at J, with 17 bases between. This CDR3 has 16 residues. This chain's CDR3 is CASSPQAGTINYGYTF. The DNA of the CDR3 is TGTGCCAGCAGCCCACAGGCCGGGACAATTAACTATGGCTACACCTTC.

This clonotype came up a few times. The chain uses TRBV11-2 and TRBJ2-4; 16 bases align to TRBD2. V lost 0 bases, J lost 0 bases, and 8 bases stayed unmatched. The CDR3 consists of 21 residues. Per the germline V gene, CDR1 is SGHAT and CDR2 is FQNNGV. The CDR3 nucleotides are TGTGCCAGCAGCTTAGATCAACTGGGACTAGCGGGGGGGCTAGCCAAAAACATTCAGTACTTC. Translation gives CASSLDQLGLAGGLAKNIQYF. Looking up the rest from reference TRBV11-2 and TRBJ2-4 gives the full variable domain: EAGVAQSPRYKIIEKRQSVAFWCNPISGHATLYWYQQILGQGPKLLIQFQNNGVVDDSQLPKDRFSAERLKGVDSTLKIQPAKLEDSAVYLCASSLDQLGLAGGLAKNIQYFGAGTRLSVL.

The chain has TRBV7-2 and TRBJ1-2, with D perhaps matching TRBD1 (6 bases). Germline assignment: CDR1 SGHTA and CDR2 FQGNSA. V dropped 5 bases and J dropped 4 bases, with 17 bases sitting between them. The CDR3 is made up of 15 amino acids. CDR3 protein: CASSDPGAHFYGYTF. CDR3 bases: TGTGCCAGCAGCGACCCAGGGGCCCATTTCTATGGCTACACCTTC.

Details on this clonotype: This could be a read error, since a much larger clone is one nucleotide away. No conserved phenylalanine or tryptophan is present at the end of the CDR3, so a read error is the likely explanation. The V gene is TRBV24-1, the J gene TRBJ1-1; maybe TRBD1 (6 bases). The CDR3 is made up of 13 amino acids. CDR1 and CDR2 (germline): KGHDR, SFDVKD. DNA for the CDR3: TGTGTCACCTCCGTAGGGGGGAACACTGAAGCTTTCTCT. This sequence encodes CVTSVGGNTEAFS.

This clonotype was picked up many times. The rearrangement joins TRBV5-1 to TRBJ1-2; 10 nucleotides line up with TRBD1. There are 15 residues in the CDR3. Germline CDR1 and CDR2: SGHRS and YFSETQ. The ends lost 4 bases at V and 3 bases at J; junction bases unmatched: 6. The CDR3 spells CASSDRGRMDYGYTF. In DNA, the CDR3 is TGCGCCAGCAGCGACAGGGGGCGAATGGACTATGGCTACACCTTC.

The CDR3 DNA follows: TGTGCCAGCAGCTTAGAGGACACAAACTATCAGCCCCAGCATTTT. Protein: CASSLEDTNYQPQHF. V and J are TRBV7-8 and TRBJ1-5; TRBD1 might be the D (5 bases). Germline lookup yields CDR1 SGHVS and CDR2 FQNEAQ. V was pared by 1 base and J by 5 bases, with 12 bases between. CDR3 length: 15 amino acids.

This clonotype came up many times. The V and J genes are TRBV20-1 and TRBJ1-5; 7 bases line up with TRBD1. CDR3 length: 14 amino acids. V was clipped by 5 bases and J by 2 bases; unmatched bases: 6. Germline V gene sequence: CDR1 DFQATT, CDR2 SNEGSKA (reference sequence). CDR3 sequence reads: CSALAGGGNQPQHF. The CDR3 bases are TGCAGTGCTCTAGCAGGGGGTGGCAATCAGCCCCAGCATTTT.

This clonotype was seen repeatedly, ten times or more. The chain links TRBV20-1 to TRBJ2-5; the D gene is possibly TRBD2 (5 bases). Germline V CDR1 and CDR2: DFQATT, SNEGSKA (reference sequence). V was cut by 5 bases and J by 2 bases, with 12 bases left in between. The CDR3 has 13 amino acids. The CDR3 region is CSADAGIQETQYF. CDR3 DNA sequence: TGCAGTGCTGACGCCGGGATACAAGAGACCCAGTACTTC.

The table lists this clonotype with a few counts. A single base separates this from a much larger clone, so it may be a read error. The CDR3 does not end in the conserved phenylalanine or tryptophan, so this is likely a read error. V usage is TRBV5-6 and J usage is TRBJ1-2; TRBD1 aligns across 8 bases. The germline CDR1 and CDR2 sequences are SGHDT and YYEEEE. CDR3 length equals 16 residues. Losses at the gene ends were 6 bases for V and 4 bases for J; bases not matched to a gene: 14. The CDR3 DNA follows: TGTGCCAGCACGCGGACAGGGCCTATCTTTGCCTATGGCTACACCGTC. Its translation is CASTRTGPIFAYGYTV.

Concerning this clonotype itself: This may be a read error, as it is one base from a much larger clone. The chain links TRBV11-2 to TRBJ1-6; the D gene is possibly TRBD1 (6 bases). Germline loops: CDR1 SGHAT, CDR2 FQNNGV. The length of the CDR3 is 13 residues. CDR3 coding DNA: TGTGCCAGCAGCATCTCAGGGGAATCACACCTCCACTTT. It encodes CASSISGESHLHF.

The table lists this clonotype with many counts. V gene TRBV5-5 combines with J gene TRBJ2-7, with D maybe TRBD2 (5 bases). The CDR3 is 11 amino acids. The V and J ends lost 4 bases and 7 bases respectively, with 9 bases between them. CDR1 and CDR2 (germline): SGHKS, YYEKEE (reference sequence). CDR3 sequence (DNA): TGTGCCAGCAGCGACTATGGGGAGCAGTACTTC. Its translation is CASSDYGEQYF.

This clonotype was recorded many times. The chain is built from TRBV9 and TRBJ1-2, with 10 bases identical to TRBD1. The CDR3 has 18 amino acids. V lost 4 bases to trimming and J lost 7 bases; unmatched junction nucleotides: 19. CDR1 SGDLS and CDR2 YYNGEE come from the germline V gene. The CDR3 DNA follows: TGTGCCAGCAGCAAAGGATCACTGGTGGGACAGGGGAGGAGTGGCTACACCTTC. It codes for CASSKGSLVGQGRSGYTF.

This clonotype appeared a few times. The genes are TRBV15 and TRBJ2-2, with D tentatively TRBD2 (5 bases). Trimming pared 5 bases from V and 3 bases from J, leaving 10 bases between. From germline, CDR1 is LNHNV and CDR2 YYDKDF (reference sequence). The CDR3 has 14 amino acids. The CDR3 region is CATSRGRDTGELFF. For the CDR3, the DNA is TGTGCCACCAGCCGGGGTCGGGACACCGGGGAGCTGTTTTTT.

V gene TRBV6-2 or TRBV6-3 combines with J gene TRBJ2-7, with 9 positions matching TRBD2. V lost 5 bases to trimming and J lost 6 bases; unmatched junction nucleotides: 17. The CDR3 runs 17 residues. Looked up from germline, CDR1 is MNHEY and CDR2 is SVGEGT. The CDR3 sequence is CASSHPWGWSGRLEQYF. CDR3 DNA: TGTGCCAGCAGTCACCCGTGGGGTTGGAGCGGGAGGCTCGAGCAGTACTTC.